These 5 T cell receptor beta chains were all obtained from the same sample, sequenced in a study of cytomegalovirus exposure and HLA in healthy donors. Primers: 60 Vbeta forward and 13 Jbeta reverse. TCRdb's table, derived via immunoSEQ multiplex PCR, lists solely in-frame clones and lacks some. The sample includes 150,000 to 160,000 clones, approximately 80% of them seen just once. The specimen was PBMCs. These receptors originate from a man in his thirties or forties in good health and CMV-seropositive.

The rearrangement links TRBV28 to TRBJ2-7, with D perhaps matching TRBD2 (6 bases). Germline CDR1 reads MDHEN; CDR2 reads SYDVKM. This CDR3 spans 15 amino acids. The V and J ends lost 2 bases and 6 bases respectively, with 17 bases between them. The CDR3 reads CASSLMAGIGCEQYF. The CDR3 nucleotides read TGTGCCAGCAGTTTAATGGCGGGAATTGGGTGCGAGCAGTACTTC.

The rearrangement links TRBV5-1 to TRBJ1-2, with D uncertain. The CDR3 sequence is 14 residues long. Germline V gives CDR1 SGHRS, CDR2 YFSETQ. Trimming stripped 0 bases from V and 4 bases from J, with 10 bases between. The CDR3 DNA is TGCGCCAGCAGCTTGGGTCCTGAGGGCTATGGCTACACCTTC. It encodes CASSLGPEGYGYTF.

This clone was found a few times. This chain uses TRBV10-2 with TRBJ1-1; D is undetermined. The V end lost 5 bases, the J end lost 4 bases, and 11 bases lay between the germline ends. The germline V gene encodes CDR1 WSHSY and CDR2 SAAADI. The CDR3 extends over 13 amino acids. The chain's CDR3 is CASSRLVGTEAFF. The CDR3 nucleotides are TGCGCCAGCAGTAGACTCGTAGGCACTGAAGCTTTCTTT.

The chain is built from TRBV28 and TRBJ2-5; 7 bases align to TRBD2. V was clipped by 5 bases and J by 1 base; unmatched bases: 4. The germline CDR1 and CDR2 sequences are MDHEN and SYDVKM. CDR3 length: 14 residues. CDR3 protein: CASSGGVIQETQYF. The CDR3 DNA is TGTGCCAGCAGTGGGGGGGTTATCCAAGAGACCCAGTACTTC.

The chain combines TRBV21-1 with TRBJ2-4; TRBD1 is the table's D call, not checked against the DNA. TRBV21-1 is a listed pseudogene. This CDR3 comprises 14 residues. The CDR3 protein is CASSGKWAPGHPYF. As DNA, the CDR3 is TGTGCCAGCAGCGGAAAATGGGCGCCGGGACATCCGTACTTC.